These 3 T cell receptor beta chains were all obtained from the same sample, sequenced in a study of human T cells and chemical hapten exposure. The time point is: patch test 2, 6 weeks after DPC sensitization. Treatment noted: therapeutic diphenylcyclopropenone sensitization with weekly scalp DPC. Via MiXCR, TCRdb re-called the RACE reads, giving one row per CDR3 protein. The data hold under 450,000 distinct CDR3 sequences, with about 6% observed a single time. The specimen comprised whole blood, sampled in connection with sensitization to the hapten diphenylcyclopropenone (DPC). All receptors come from a woman younger than 35 with alopecia areata. Some clones in this sample may be carry-over from other donors' samples.

This clonotype occurred many times. J is TRBJ1-5 and V is TRBV3-1, with D possibly being TRBD1 (5 bases). V lost 0 bases, J lost 6 bases, and 15 bases lay in between. Germline CDR1 and CDR2: LGHDT and YNNKEL (reference sequence). The CDR3 runs to 16 residues. The CDR3: CASSQDLRQGTQPQHF. For the CDR3, the DNA is TGTGCCAGCAGCCAAGATCTGAGGCAGGGCACTCAGCCCCAGCATTTT.

A few counts support this clonotype. The chain carries TRBV9 and TRBJ2-7, with 9 bases identical to TRBD1. CDR1 and CDR2 from the germline V gene are SGDLS and YYNGEE. This CDR3 is 16 amino acids long. With V trimmed by 3 bases and J by 3 bases, 10 bases remained unmatched. CDR3 in amino acids: CASSGTIRQGGYEQYF. CDR3 sequence (DNA): TGTGCCAGCAGCGGGACGATAAGACAGGGGGGCTACGAGCAGTACTTC.

CDR3 residues: CSVAWDRKSSYEQYF. The DNA for the CDR3 is TGCAGCGTTGCCTGGGACAGGAAGAGCTCCTACGAGCAGTACTTC. The rearrangement uses TRBV29-1 and TRBJ2-7; 8 nucleotides match TRBD1. Germline V gene lookup returns CDR1 SQVTM and CDR2 ANQGSEA. V shed 4 bases, J shed 0 bases, and the junction held 8 bases outside the gene matches. CDR3 length equals 15 residues.